The 5 T cell receptor beta chains below all came from one sample that was sequenced in a study of T cell responses to AZD1222 COVID-19 vaccine. Only in-frame clones appear in the TCRdb table, and some are missing; sequencing was by immunoSEQ multiplex PCR. The sample consists of roughly 190,000 clones, 91% of them appearing once. This sample comprised peripheral blood, obtained 28 days after the second AZD1222 dose. These receptors all stem from an adult who received the AZD1222 COVID-19 vaccine.

This sequence joins TRBV6-5 and TRBJ2-7, with D perhaps TRBD1 or TRBD2 (5 bases each). Germline V gene data show CDR1 as MNHEY and CDR2 as SVGAGI. Trimming pared 11 bases from V and 3 bases from J, leaving 20 bases between. The CDR3 totals 14 residues. DNA for the CDR3: TGTGCCGGAAAACCGGGACCCACGTACTACGAGCAGTACTTC. This sequence encodes CAGKPGPTYYEQYF.

The CDR3 DNA reads as TGCGCCAGCAGTGAGTCGACCCGACAGGGGGTAAGGTACGAGCAGTACTTC. It encodes CASSESTRQGVRYEQYF. The V gene is TRBV10-1, the J gene TRBJ2-7, with 9 bases that match TRBD1. Germline V gives CDR1 WNHNN, CDR2 SYGVQD (reference sequence). Losses at the gene ends were 0 bases for V and 4 bases for J; bases not matched to a gene: 10. The CDR3 runs 17 residues.

Comment on this clone: Other DNA variants within this sample encode the same CDR3. The rearrangement uses TRBV12-3 or TRBV12-4 and TRBJ1-1; D is ambiguous. Between the trimmed V and J ends, which lost 2 bases and 5 bases, there was a span of 9 bases. CDR3 size: 13 residues. The DNA for the CDR3 is TGTGCCAGCAGTTTAAAGGGTGGGACTGAAGCTTTCTTT. Translating it yields CASSLKGGTEAFF.

This chain links TRBV3-1 (or the pseudogene TRBV3-2) with TRBJ2-5; D gene ambiguous. The length of the CDR3 is 17 residues. Per germline, CDR1 LGHDT and CDR2 YNNKEL (reference sequence). V lost 2 bases, J lost 6 bases, and 22 bases lay in between. The chain's CDR3 is CASSQSNDRPTRKTQYF. CDR3 coding DNA: TGTGCCAGCAGCCAATCGAATGATCGCCCTACACGCAAGACCCAGTACTTC.

The chain joins TRBV3-1 (or the pseudogene TRBV3-2) to TRBJ2-2; D is possibly TRBD1 or TRBD2 (5 bases each). CDR1 and CDR2 (germline): LGHDT, YNNKEL (reference sequence). The CDR3 totals 14 residues. V lost 0 bases and J 6 bases, leaving 8 bases between the germline ends. CDR3 bases: TGTGCCAGCAGCCAAGATTCGGGGCCCGGGGAGCTGTTTTTT. Translating it yields CASSQDSGPGELFF.